These T cell receptor beta chains were read from a single sample in a study of shared clonotypes between healthy human individuals. Method: immunoSEQ multiplex PCR; TCRdb's copy keeps in-frame clones and lacks some. The sample gives about 800,000 clones, 95% to 97% of which show up once; 0.2% to 0.25% is in the top ten. The sample comprised naive CD8+ T cells sorted from blood. Every receptor here comes from a young man in good health. CDR3s include the opening cysteine and the closing phenylalanine or tryptophan. The order of the fields is clone size, J gene, D gene, V gene, CDR3 DNA, CDR3 protein. A D gene is named only where the DNA matches it firmly. Rows may omit the clone size; those that give it use once, few, many or a size class.

>-|TRBJ2-7|TRBD1|TRBV7-9
TGTGCCAGCAGCCAGGGAGGGACAGGGTACTACGAGCAGTACTTC
CASSQGGTGYYEQYF
>-|TRBJ2-7|TRBD2|TRBV28
TGTGCCAGCCAGTCATACGTAAACCCTAGCGGCTCCTACGAGCAGTACTTC
CASQSYVNPSGSYEQYF
>-|TRBJ2-3|TRBD2|TRBV5-4
TGTGCCAGCAGTGAACTAGCGGAAAATCCCTATACGCAGTATTTT
CASSELAENPYTQYF
>once|TRBJ2-5|-|TRBV28
TGTGCCAGCAGTTTTACTAGGGGAGGCCAGTACTTC
CASSFTRGGQYF
>-|TRBJ2-1|-|TRBV2
TGTGCCAGCGTGCAGGGTCCCTACAATGAGCAGTTCTTC
CASVQGPYNEQFF
>-|TRBJ2-1|TRBD1|TRBV7-6
TGTGCCAGCAGCTTAGCGGACAGGGGGCCCCCCTACAATGAGCAGTTCTTC
CASSLADRGPPYNEQFF
>-|TRBJ2-7|TRBD1|TRBV2
TGTGCCAGCAGTGGGGTTCAGGGGGCGCGGTGGAACGAGCAGTACTTC
CASSGVQGARWNEQYF
>-|TRBJ2-6|TRBD1|TRBV2
TGTGCCAGCATTGACCGGGACAGGGGCTCTGGGGCCAACGTCCTGACTTTC
CASIDRDRGSGANVLTF
>few|TRBJ2-1|-|TRBV27
TGTGCCAGCAGTTTATACAGGGCAGGGAATGAGCAGTTCTTC
CASSLYRAGNEQFF
>-|TRBJ2-7|TRBD1|TRBV29-1
TGCAGCGCCGGGCGGGACAGGGGGATCTACGAGCAGTACTTC
CSAGRDRGIYEQYF
>-|TRBJ2-3|TRBD2|TRBV19
TGTGCCAGTAGACCTCTAGCGGTTAGCACAGATACGCAGTATTTT
CASRPLAVSTDTQYF
>once|TRBJ2-7|-|TRBV7-8
TGTGCCAGCAGCCTCAGAGGGAGCGGGTCCTACGAGCAGTACTTC
CASSLRGSGSYEQYF
>-|TRBJ1-3|TRBD1|TRBV10-3
TGTGCCATCAGCCCGGGACAGGTCTCTGGAAACACCATATATTTT
CAISPGQVSGNTIYF
>-|TRBJ2-2|-|TRBV28
TGTGCCAGCATCGGACACAGGAGTAGCGTTGCCGGGGAGCTGTTTTTT
CASIGHRSSVAGELFF
>-|TRBJ2-7|TRBD2|TRBV11-2
TGTGCCAGCGACTCGGGACTAGTCTACGAGCAGTACTTC
CASDSGLVYEQYF
>-|TRBJ2-7|-|TRBV5-8
TGTGCCAGCAGCTCCGTAGGAATCTACGAGCAGTACTTC
CASSSVGIYEQYF
>-|TRBJ2-7|-|TRBV6-5
TGTGCCAGCAGTTACGGTGGGACCTCCTACGAGCAGTACTTC
CASSYGGTSYEQYF
>-|TRBJ1-2|-|TRBV14
TGTGCCAGCAGCCAGGGCGGGGTCGGCTATGGCTACACCTTC
CASSQGGVGYGYTF
>-|TRBJ1-2|-|TRBV7-9
TGTGCCAGCAGCTTTGCTGGGGACGGCTACACCTTC
CASSFAGDGYTF
>-|TRBJ1-2|TRBD1|TRBV7-9
TGTGCCAGCAGATACGGGACAGGGGGCGACTATGGCTACACCTTC
CASRYGTGGDYGYTF
>-|TRBJ2-7|TRBD2|TRBV6-6
TGTGCCAGCAGTTGGGGACTAGCGGGTACCTACGAGCAGTACTTC
CASSWGLAGTYEQYF
>-|TRBJ2-1|TRBD2|TRBV9
TGTGCCAGCAGTCGGAGCGGGAGGCCGGGGAATGAGCAGTTCTTC
CASSRSGRPGNEQFF
>-|TRBJ1-1|TRBD1|TRBV7-9
TGTGCCAGCAGCCTAGACAGGGCCAGGAACACTGAAGCTTTCTTT
CASSLDRARNTEAFF
>-|TRBJ1-2|-|TRBV6-5
TGTGCCAGCAGACCCCAAAGTTTGAGGGGCTACACCTTC
CASRPQSLRGYTF
>-|TRBJ2-5|-|TRBV27
TGTGCCAGCAGTTTATACGGGCAAGAGACCCAGTACTTC
CASSLYGQETQYF
>-|TRBJ2-7|-|TRBV14
TGTGCCAGCAGCCAGGCCACCAGCCTTCGCCGCTACGAGCAGTACTTC
CASSQATSLRRYEQYF
>-|TRBJ2-7|TRBD2|TRBV28
TGTGCCAGCAGTCTACTAGCGGGAGAATGGTATGAGCAGTACTTC
CASSLLAGEWYEQYF
>-|TRBJ2-7|-|TRBV5-1
TGCGCCAGCAGCCCCGGATTGCTTACCTACGAGCAGTACTTC
CASSPGLLTYEQYF
>-|TRBJ1-1|-|TRBV11-2
TGTGCCAGCAACCAACAGGGAGAAGCTTTCTTT
CASNQQGEAFF
>-|TRBJ2-5|TRBD2|TRBV5-1
TGCGCCAGCAGCTCTGGACTAGCGGGCACCTTTCAAGAGACCCAGTACTTC
CASSSGLAGTFQETQYF
>once|TRBJ2-5|TRBD1|TRBV27
TGTGCCAGCAGTTTAATCGGGACAGCGCAGACCCAGTACTTC
CASSLIGTAQTQYF
>-|TRBJ2-7|TRBD1|TRBV5-5
TGTGCCAGCAGCTCCGACGATAAACCGGGACAGGGGATCTACGAGCAGTACTTC
CASSSDDKPGQGIYEQYF
>-|TRBJ2-7|TRBD1|TRBV4-1
TGCGCCAGCAGCCAAGACCACAGGGGGCTCTACGAGCAGTACTTC
CASSQDHRGLYEQYF
>-|TRBJ2-7|-|TRBV5-1
TGCGCCAGCAGCTTGGTGCAGGGGAGGCGCGAGCAGTACTTC
CASSLVQGRREQYF
>-|TRBJ1-1|-|TRBV4-3
TGCGCCAGCAGCCAAACAAAGAACACTGAAGCTTTCTTT
CASSQTKNTEAFF